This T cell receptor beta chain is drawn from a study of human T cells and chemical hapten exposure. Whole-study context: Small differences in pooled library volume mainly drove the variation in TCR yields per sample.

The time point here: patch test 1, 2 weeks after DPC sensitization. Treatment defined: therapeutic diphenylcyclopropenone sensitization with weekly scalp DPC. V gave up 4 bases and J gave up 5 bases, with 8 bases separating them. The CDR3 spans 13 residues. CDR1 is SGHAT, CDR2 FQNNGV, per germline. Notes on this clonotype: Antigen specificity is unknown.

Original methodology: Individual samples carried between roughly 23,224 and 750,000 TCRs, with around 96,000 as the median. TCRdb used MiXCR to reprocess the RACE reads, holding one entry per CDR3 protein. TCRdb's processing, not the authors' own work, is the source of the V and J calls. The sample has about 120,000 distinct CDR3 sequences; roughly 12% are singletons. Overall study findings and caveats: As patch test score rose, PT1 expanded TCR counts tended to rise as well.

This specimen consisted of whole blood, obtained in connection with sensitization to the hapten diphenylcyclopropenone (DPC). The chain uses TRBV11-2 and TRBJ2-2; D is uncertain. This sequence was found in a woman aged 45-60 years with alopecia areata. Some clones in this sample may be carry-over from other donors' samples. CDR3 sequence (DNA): TGTGCCAGCAGCTCCGGACGAACCGGGGAGCTGTTTTTT. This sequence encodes CASSSGRTGELFF.